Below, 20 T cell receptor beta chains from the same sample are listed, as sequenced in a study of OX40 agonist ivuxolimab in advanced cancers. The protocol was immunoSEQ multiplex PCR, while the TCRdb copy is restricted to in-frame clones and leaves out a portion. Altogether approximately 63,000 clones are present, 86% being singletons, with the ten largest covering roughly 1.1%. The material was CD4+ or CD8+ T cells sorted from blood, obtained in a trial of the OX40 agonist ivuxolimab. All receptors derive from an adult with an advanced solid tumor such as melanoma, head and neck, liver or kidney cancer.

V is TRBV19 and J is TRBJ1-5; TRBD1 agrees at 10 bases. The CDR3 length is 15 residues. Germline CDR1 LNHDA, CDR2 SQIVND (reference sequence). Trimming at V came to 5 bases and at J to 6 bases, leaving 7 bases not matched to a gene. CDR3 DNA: TGTGCCAGTAGTCCGGACAGGGGGGCCGCTCAGCCCCAGCATTTT. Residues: CASSPDRGAAQPQHF.

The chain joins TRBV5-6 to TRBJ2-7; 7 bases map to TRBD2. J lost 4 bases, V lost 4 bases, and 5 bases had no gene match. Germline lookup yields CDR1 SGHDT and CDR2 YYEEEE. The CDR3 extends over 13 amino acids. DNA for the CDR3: TGTGCCAGCAGCGACCCGGGGGGTTACGAGCAGTACTTC. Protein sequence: CASSDPGGYEQYF. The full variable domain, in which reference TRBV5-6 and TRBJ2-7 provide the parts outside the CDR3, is DAGVTQSPTHLIKTRGQQVTLRCSPKSGHDTVSWYQQALGQGPQFIFQYYEEEERQRGNFPDRFSGHQFPNYSSELNVNALLLGDSALYLCASSDPGGYEQYFGPGTRLTVT.

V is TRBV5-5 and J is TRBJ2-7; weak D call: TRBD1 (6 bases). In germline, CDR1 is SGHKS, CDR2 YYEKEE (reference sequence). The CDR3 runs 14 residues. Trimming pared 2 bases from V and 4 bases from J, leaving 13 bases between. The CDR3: CASSLGQGLYEQYF. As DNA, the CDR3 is TGTGCCAGCAGCTTAGGGCAGGGGTTGTACGAGCAGTACTTC.

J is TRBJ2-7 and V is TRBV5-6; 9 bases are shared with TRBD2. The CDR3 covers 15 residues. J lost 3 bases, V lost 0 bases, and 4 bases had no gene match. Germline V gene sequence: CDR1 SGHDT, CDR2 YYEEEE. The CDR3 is CASSLGSSGNYEQYF. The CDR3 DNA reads TGTGCCAGCAGCTTGGGCTCTAGCGGGAACTACGAGCAGTACTTC.

The CDR3 DNA follows: TGTGCCAGCTCACCAACGGGGGATCTACATAATTCACCCCTCCACTTT. Protein sequence: CASSPTGDLHNSPLHF. J is TRBJ1-6 and V is TRBV18, with D tentatively TRBD1 (5 bases). V lost 2 bases and J 5 bases, leaving 13 bases between the germline ends. Per the germline V gene, CDR1 is KGHSH and CDR2 is LQKENI. This CDR3 region has 16 residues. The variable domain in full, with the rest retrieved from reference TRBV18 and TRBJ1-6, is NAGVMQNPRHLVRRRGQEARLRCSPMKGHSHVYWYRQLPEEGLKFMVYLQKENIIDESGMPKERFSAEFPKEGPSILRIQQVVRGDSAAYFCASSPTGDLHNSPLHFGNGTRLTVT.

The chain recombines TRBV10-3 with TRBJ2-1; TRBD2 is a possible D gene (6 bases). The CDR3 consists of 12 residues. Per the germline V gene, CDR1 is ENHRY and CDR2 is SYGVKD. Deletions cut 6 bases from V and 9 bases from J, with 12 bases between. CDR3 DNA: TGTGCCATCAGCGGGACGACTAGTGAGCAGTTCTTC. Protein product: CAISGTTSEQFF.

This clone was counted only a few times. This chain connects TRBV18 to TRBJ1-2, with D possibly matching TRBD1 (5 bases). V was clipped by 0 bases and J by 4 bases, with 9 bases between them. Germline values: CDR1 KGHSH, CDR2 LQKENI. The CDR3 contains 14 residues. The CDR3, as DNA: TGTGCCAGCTCACCACCGCCAGGGACCTATGGCTACACCTTC. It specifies CASSPPPGTYGYTF.

The CDR3 is CSVEVSGYGYTF. CDR3 DNA: TGCAGCGTTGAAGTGAGCGGCTATGGCTACACCTTC. The rearrangement links TRBV29-1 to TRBJ1-2, with D unresolved. The CDR3 runs to 12 residues. The germline V and J ends were trimmed by 1 base and 4 bases, with 7 bases remaining between them. Germline values: CDR1 SQVTM, CDR2 ANQGSEA.

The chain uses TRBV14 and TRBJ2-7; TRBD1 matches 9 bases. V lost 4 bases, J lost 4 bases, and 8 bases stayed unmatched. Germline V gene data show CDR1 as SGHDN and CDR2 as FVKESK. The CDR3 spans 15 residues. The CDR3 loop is CASSRGTGIRYEQYF. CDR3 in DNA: TGTGCCAGCAGCCGCGGGACAGGGATTCGATACGAGCAGTACTTC.

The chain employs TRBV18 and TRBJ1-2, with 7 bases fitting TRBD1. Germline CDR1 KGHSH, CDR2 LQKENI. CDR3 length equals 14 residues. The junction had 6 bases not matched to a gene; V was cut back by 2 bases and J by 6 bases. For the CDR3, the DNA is TGTGCCAGCTCACCAACGACAGGGACAGATGGCTACACCTTC. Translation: CASSPTTGTDGYTF.

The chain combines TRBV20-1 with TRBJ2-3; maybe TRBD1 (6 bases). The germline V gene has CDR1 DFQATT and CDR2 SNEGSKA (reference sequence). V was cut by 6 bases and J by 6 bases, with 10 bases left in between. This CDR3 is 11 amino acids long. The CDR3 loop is CSAGQGDTQYF. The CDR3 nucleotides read TGCAGTGCCGGGCAGGGGGATACGCAGTATTTT.

CDR3 sequence: CASSLGGAGELFF. As DNA, the CDR3 is TGTGCCAGCAGCTTAGGAGGTGCCGGGGAGCTGTTTTTT. The chain employs TRBV5-6 and TRBJ2-2; TRBD2 is a possible D gene (5 bases). The CDR3 totals 13 residues. Trimming stripped 2 bases from V and 6 bases from J, with 8 bases between. Per germline, CDR1 SGHDT and CDR2 YYEEEE. Drawing the rest from reference TRBV5-6 and TRBJ2-2, the complete variable domain is DAGVTQSPTHLIKTRGQQVTLRCSPKSGHDTVSWYQQALGQGPQFIFQYYEEEERQRGNFPDRFSGHQFPNYSSELNVNALLLGDSALYLCASSLGGAGELFFGEGSRLTVL.

This chain's CDR3 is CASSGTRQETQYF. Written as DNA, the CDR3 is TGTGCCAGCTCCGGGACTAGGCAAGAGACCCAGTACTTC. The chain is built from TRBV18 and TRBJ2-5; 8 bases match TRBD2. V was pared by 6 bases and J by 2 bases, with 2 bases of the junction left unmatched. The length of the CDR3 is 13 residues. Per germline, CDR1 KGHSH and CDR2 LQKENI. Supplemented by reference TRBV18 and TRBJ2-5, the full variable domain reads NAGVMQNPRHLVRRRGQEARLRCSPMKGHSHVYWYRQLPEEGLKFMVYLQKENIIDESGMPKERFSAEFPKEGPSILRIQQVVRGDSAAYFCASSGTRQETQYFGPGTRLLVL.

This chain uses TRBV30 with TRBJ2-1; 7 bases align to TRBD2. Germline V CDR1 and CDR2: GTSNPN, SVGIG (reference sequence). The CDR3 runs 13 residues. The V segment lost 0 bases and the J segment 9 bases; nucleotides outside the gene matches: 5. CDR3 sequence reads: CAWSVSGMGEQFF. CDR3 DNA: TGTGCCTGGAGTGTAAGCGGGATGGGTGAGCAGTTCTTC. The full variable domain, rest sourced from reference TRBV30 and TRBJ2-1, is SQTIHQWPATLVQPVGSPLSLECTVEGTSNPNLYWYRQAAGRGLQLLFYSVGIGQISSEVPQNLSASRPQDRQFILSSKKLLLSDSGFYLCAWSVSGMGEQFFGPGTRLTVL.

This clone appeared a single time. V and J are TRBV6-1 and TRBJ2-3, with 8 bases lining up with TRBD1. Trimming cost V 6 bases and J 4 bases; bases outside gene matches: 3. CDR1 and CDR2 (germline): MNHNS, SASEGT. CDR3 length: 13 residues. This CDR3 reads CASRKQGADTQYF. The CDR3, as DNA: TGTGCCAGCAGGAAACAGGGGGCAGATACGCAGTATTTT.

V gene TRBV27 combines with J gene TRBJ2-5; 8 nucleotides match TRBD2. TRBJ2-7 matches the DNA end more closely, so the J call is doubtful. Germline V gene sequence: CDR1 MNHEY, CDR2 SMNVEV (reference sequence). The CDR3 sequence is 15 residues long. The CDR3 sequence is CASSSRLASNYEQYF. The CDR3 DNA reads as TGTGCCAGCAGTTCGAGACTAGCGTCTAACTACGAGCAGTACTTC.

In DNA form, the CDR3 reads TGTGCCAGCAGCTTTTACAGGGACCAGCCCCAGCATTTT. Its translation is CASSFYRDQPQHF. J is TRBJ1-5 and V is TRBV7-2, with D perhaps matching TRBD1 (6 bases). The ends were cut back, 3 bases at V and 7 bases at J, with 10 bases in the middle. Germline CDR1 and CDR2: SGHTA and FQGNSA. The CDR3 is 13 residues long.

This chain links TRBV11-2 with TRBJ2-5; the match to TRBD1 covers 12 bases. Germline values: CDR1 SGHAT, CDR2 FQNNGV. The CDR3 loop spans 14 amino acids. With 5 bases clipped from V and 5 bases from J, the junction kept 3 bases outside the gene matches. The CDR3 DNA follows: TGTGCCAGCAGCCGGGGACAGGGGGCCGAGACCCAGTACTTC. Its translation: CASSRGQGAETQYF.

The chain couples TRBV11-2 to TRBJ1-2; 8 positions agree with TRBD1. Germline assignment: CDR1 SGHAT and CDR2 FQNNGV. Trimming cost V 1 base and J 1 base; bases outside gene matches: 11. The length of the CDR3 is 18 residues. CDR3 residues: CASSLGSKPGQDNYGYTF. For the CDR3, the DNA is TGTGCCAGCAGCTTAGGGTCAAAACCGGGACAGGATAACTATGGCTACACCTTC. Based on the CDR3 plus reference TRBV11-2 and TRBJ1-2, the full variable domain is EAGVAQSPRYKIIEKRQSVAFWCNPISGHATLYWYQQILGQGPKLLIQFQNNGVVDDSQLPKDRFSAERLKGVDSTLKIQPAKLEDSAVYLCASSLGSKPGQDNYGYTFGSGTRLTVV.

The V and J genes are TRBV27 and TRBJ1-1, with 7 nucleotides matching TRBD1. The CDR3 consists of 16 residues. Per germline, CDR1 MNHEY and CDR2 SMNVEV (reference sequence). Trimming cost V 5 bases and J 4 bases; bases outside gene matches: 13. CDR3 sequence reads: CASSARQGRKGTEAFF. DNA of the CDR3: TGTGCCAGCAGTGCCCGACAGGGCCGTAAAGGCACTGAAGCTTTCTTT.